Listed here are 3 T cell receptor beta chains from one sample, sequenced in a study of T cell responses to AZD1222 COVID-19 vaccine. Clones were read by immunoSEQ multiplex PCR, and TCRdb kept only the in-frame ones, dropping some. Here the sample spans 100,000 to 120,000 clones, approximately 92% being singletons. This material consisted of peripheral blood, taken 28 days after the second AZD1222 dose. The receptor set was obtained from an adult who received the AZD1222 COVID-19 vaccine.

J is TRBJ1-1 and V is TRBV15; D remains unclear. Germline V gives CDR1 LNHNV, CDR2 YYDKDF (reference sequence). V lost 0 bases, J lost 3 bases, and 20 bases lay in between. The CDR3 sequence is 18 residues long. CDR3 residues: CATSRDAPLFGRDTEAFF. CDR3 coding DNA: TGTGCCACCAGCAGAGATGCCCCGCTCTTTGGACGGGACACTGAAGCTTTCTTT. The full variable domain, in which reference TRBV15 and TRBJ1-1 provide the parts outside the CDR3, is DAMVIQNPRYQVTQFGKPVTLSCSQTLNHNVMYWYQQKSSQAPKLLFHYYDKDFNNEADTPDNFQSRRPNTSFCFLDIRSPGLGDTAMYLCATSRDAPLFGRDTEAFFGQGTRLTVV.

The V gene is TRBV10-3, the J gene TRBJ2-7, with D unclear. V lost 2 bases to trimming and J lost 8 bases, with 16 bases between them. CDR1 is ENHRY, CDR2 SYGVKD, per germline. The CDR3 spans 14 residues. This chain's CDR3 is CAISEGGRTRKQYF. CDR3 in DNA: TGTGCCATCAGTGAGGGTGGGCGGACCCGTAAGCAGTACTTC.

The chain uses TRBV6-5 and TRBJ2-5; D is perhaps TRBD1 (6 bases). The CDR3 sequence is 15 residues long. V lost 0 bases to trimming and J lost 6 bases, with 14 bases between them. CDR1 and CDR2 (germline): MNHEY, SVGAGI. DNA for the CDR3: TGTGCCAGCAGTTACTCCTCAGACAGGACGCAGACCCAGTACTTC. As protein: CASSYSSDRTQTQYF.